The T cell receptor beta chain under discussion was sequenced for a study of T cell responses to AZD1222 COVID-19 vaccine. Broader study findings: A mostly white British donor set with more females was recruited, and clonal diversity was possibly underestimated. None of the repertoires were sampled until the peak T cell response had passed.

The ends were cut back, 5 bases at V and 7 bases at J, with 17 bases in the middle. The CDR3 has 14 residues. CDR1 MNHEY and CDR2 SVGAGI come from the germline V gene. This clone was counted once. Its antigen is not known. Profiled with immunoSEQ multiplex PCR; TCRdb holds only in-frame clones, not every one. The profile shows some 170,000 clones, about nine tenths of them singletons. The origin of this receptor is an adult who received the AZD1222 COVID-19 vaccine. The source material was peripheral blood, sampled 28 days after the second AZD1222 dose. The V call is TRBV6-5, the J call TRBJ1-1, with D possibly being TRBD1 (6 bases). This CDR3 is CASSHLPGGFEAFF. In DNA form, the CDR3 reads TGTGCCAGCAGTCACCTCCCCGGGGGCTTTGAAGCTTTCTTT.